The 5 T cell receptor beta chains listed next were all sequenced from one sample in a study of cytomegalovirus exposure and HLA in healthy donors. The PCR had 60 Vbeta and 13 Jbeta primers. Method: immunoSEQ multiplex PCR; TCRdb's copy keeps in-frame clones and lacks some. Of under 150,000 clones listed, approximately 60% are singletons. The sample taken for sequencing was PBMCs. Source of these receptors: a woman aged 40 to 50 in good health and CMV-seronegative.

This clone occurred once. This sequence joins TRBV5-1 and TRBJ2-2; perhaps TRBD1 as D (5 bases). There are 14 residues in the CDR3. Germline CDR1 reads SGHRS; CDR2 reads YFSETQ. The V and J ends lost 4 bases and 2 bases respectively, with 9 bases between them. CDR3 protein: CASSMTVNTGELFF. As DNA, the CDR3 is TGCGCCAGCAGCATGACAGTTAACACCGGGGAGCTGTTTTTT. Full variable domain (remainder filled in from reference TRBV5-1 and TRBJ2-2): KAGVTQTPRYLIKTRGQQVTLSCSPISGHRSVSWYQQTPGQGLQFLFEYFSETQRNKGNFPGRFSGRQFSNSRSEMNVSTLELGDSALYLCASSMTVNTGELFFGEGSRLTVL.

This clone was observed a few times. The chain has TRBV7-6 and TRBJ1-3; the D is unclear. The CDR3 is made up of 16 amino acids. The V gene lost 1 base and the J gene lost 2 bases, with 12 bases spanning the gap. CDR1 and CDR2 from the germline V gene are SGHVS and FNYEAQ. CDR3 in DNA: TGTGCCAGCAGCTTAGGGTCGGAGGGTACTGGAAACACCATATATTTT. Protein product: CASSLGSEGTGNTIYF.

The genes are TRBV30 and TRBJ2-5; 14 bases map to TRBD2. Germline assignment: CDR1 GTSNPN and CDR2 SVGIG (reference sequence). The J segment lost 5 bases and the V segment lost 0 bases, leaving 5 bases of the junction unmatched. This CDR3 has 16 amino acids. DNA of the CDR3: TGTGCCTGGAGTGTAGGAGGACTAGCGGGGGGTGAGACCCAGTACTTC. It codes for CAWSVGGLAGGETQYF.

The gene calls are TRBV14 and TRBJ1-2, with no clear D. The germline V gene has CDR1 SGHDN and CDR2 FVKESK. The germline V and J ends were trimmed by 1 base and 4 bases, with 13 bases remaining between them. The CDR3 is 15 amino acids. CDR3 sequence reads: CASSQGAWSGYGYTF. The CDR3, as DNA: TGTGCCAGCAGCCAAGGAGCCTGGTCAGGCTATGGCTACACCTTC.

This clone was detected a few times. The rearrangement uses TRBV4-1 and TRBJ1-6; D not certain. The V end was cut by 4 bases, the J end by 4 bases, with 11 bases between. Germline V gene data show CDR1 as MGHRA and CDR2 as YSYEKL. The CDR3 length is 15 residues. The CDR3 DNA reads TGCGCCAGCAGCCCAGGAAACCCTTATAATTCACCCCTCCACTTT. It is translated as CASSPGNPYNSPLHF.